This T cell receptor beta chain emerged from a study of blood T cell repertoires in COVID-19. Study information: Nucleic acid was either cDNA or gDNA, and it came from T cells, B-cell-depleted T cells, or PBMCs.

Per the germline V gene, CDR1 is GTSNPN and CDR2 is SVGIG (reference sequence). The CDR3 contains 13 residues. Trimming cost V 6 bases and J 9 bases; bases outside gene matches: 9. Original methodology: Nucleated cell number was recorded as an estimate derived from reference gene primer amplification. Sequencing used immunoSEQ multiplex PCR; TCRdb keeps in-frame clones, though not all of them. V, J and clone size were drawn from that table, and D and trimming were deduced from the DNA. The sample has about 210,000 clones, under 95% seen once. This clone was seen a single time. The receptor was derived from a man under 40 with acute or convalescent COVID-19. Sequences were obtained from peripheral blood. The rearrangement links TRBV30 to TRBJ2-1; 9 nucleotides agree with TRBD2. The CDR3 is CACDSGRYSEQFF. CDR3 nucleotides: TGTGCCTGTGACAGCGGGAGGTATAGTGAGCAGTTCTTC.